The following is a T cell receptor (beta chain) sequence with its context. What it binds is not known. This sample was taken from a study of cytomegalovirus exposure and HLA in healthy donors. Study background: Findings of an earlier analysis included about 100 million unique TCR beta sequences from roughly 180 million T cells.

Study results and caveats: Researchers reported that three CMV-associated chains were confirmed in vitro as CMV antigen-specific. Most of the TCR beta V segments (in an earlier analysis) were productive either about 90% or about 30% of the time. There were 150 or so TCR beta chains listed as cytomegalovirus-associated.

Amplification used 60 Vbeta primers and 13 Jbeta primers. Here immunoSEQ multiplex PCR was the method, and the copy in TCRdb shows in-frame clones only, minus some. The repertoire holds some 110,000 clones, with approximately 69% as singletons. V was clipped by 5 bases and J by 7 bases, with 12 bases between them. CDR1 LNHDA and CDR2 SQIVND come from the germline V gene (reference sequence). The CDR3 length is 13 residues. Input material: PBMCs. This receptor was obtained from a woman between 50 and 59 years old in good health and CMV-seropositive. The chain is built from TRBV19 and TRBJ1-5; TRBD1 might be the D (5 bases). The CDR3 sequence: CASSGNGGQPQHF. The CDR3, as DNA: TGTGCCAGTAGTGGTAACGGGGGACAGCCCCAGCATTTT. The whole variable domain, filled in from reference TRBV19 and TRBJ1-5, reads DGGITQSPKYLFRKEGQNVTLSCEQNLNHDAMYWYRQDPGQGLRLIYYSQIVNDFQKGDIAEGYSVSREKKESFPLTVTSAQKNPTAFYLCASSGNGGQPQHFGDGTRLSIL.